The 25 T cell receptor beta chains presented below share a single source sample, sequenced in a study of shared clonotypes between healthy human individuals (dated by TCRdb to 2020 to 2021). CD8 naive samples consisted of CD45RO-negative cells that were positively selected for CCR7, yielding a CD45RA+CCR7+ population without TemRA cells. Library preparation was by the immunoSEQ multiplex PCR assay. Imported from immuneACCESS, the table was reduced by TCRdb to in-frame sequences with V and J called. These copies leave out some clones; in studies compared against another copy, an unresolved V gene accounts for under half, and the cause of the remainder is not known. Present in this sample are around 2,000,000 clones, around 96% of which were seen just once. Clones ranked in the top ten supply 0.9% to 1.3% of the sample. Sequencing was performed on naive CD8+ T cells sorted from blood. Interpreted using the paper, the cell subset or site label stands for: CD45RA+CCR7+. All receptors come from a man aged 18-30 years in good health.

As concerns this clone: Distinct nucleotide sequences in the sample also encode this CDR3. This rearrangement joins TRBV28 to TRBJ2-2; no firm D call. V lost 1 base to trimming and J lost 1 base, with 7 bases between them. Germline CDR1 is MDHEN and CDR2 is SYDVKM. The CDR3 extends over 15 amino acids. The CDR3 here is CASSLLAGNTGELFF. As DNA, the CDR3 is TGTGCCAGCAGTTTATTGGCAGGGAACACCGGGGAGCTGTTTTTT.

This clone was detected once. The CDR3 spells CASSPGQGMDEQYF. CDR3 nucleotide sequence: TGTGCCAGCAGTCCTGGACAGGGAATGGACGAGCAGTACTTC. This rearrangement joins TRBV6-5 to TRBJ2-7; the match to TRBD1 covers 8 bases. The CDR3 contains 14 residues. V trimming: 5 bases; J trimming: 5 bases; junction bases outside the gene matches: 8. CDR1 is MNHEY and CDR2 is SVGAGI in the germline V gene.

V gene TRBV5-6 combines with J gene TRBJ2-2; 10 bases match TRBD2. The CDR3 has 16 amino acids. V shed 4 bases and J 4 bases; nucleotides not matched to a gene: 7. CDR1 and CDR2 (germline): SGHDT, YYEEEE. CDR3 amino acids: CASSPEVAGGTGELFF. The CDR3 nucleotides read TGTGCCAGCAGCCCGGAAGTAGCGGGAGGCACCGGGGAGCTGTTTTTT.

The chain uses TRBV5-6 and TRBJ2-7; D remains unclear. The CDR3 sequence is 14 residues long. Deletions cut 4 bases from V and 3 bases from J, with 14 bases between. Germline V lookup: CDR1 SGHDT, CDR2 YYEEEE. CDR3 nucleotides: TGTGCCAGCAGCCGACGCAGTATGGGCTACGAGCAGTACTTC. Its protein is CASSRRSMGYEQYF. Combining the CDR3 with reference TRBV5-6 and TRBJ2-7 gives the whole variable domain DAGVTQSPTHLIKTRGQQVTLRCSPKSGHDTVSWYQQALGQGPQFIFQYYEEEERQRGNFPDRFSGHQFPNYSSELNVNALLLGDSALYLCASSRRSMGYEQYFGPGTRLTVT.

The chain carries TRBV27 and TRBJ2-4; D might be TRBD1 (6 bases). Germline loops: CDR1 MNHEY, CDR2 SMNVEV (reference sequence). This CDR3 is built from 13 residues. The V gene lost 8 bases and the J gene lost 2 bases, with 10 bases spanning the gap. The CDR3 coding sequence is TGTGCCAGCCCTGGGACACCCAAAAACATTCAGTACTTC. Translated, it gives CASPGTPKNIQYF.

As concerns this clone: This same CDR3 is encoded by further DNA sequences in the sample. The chain employs TRBV27 and TRBJ2-1; 9 bases are shared with TRBD2. The germline V gene has CDR1 MNHEY and CDR2 SMNVEV (reference sequence). J was trimmed by 1 base and V by 5 bases; bases with no gene match: 0. The CDR3 totals 14 residues. CDR3 DNA sequence: TGTGCCAGCAGTCTAGCGGGGTCCTACAATGAGCAGTTCTTC. It specifies CASSLAGSYNEQFF.

The V call is TRBV5-4, the J call TRBJ1-6, with a possible D match to TRBD1 (5 bases). Germline V gene lookup returns CDR1 SGHNT and CDR2 YYREEE (reference sequence). The CDR3 extends over 14 amino acids. The V and J ends lost 3 bases and 7 bases respectively, with 11 bases between them. DNA of the CDR3: TGTGCCAGCAGCTACTCCGGGGGAAATTCACCCCTCCACTTT. As protein: CASSYSGGNSPLHF.

V usage is TRBV7-6 and J usage is TRBJ2-7; D may be TRBD2 (6 bases). The germline V and J ends were trimmed by 4 bases and 3 bases, with 13 bases remaining between them. This CDR3 is built from 14 residues. In germline, CDR1 is SGHVS, CDR2 FNYEAQ. CDR3 nucleotides: TGTGCCAGCAGCTCCCAGGCGGGGAACTACGAGCAGTACTTC. This gives the protein CASSSQAGNYEQYF.

The chain has TRBV28 and TRBJ2-1; 9 positions match TRBD2. Germline CDR1 reads MDHEN; CDR2 reads SYDVKM. V gave up 2 bases and J gave up 14 bases; unmatched junction bases: 10. The CDR3 loop spans 14 amino acids. CDR3 region: CASSLVAGGPVEFF. For the CDR3, the DNA is TGTGCCAGCAGTTTAGTGGCGGGGGGGCCGGTCGAGTTCTTC.

This chain links TRBV11-2 with TRBJ2-3; D is tentatively TRBD1 or TRBD2 (5 bases each). Germline CDR1 and CDR2: SGHAT and FQNNGV. The CDR3 covers 15 residues. V was shortened by 4 bases and J by 4 bases, with 15 bases between the two germline ends. CDR3 sequence: CASSWDPGGSDTQYF. The DNA for the CDR3 is TGTGCCAGCAGCTGGGACCCCGGCGGATCAGATACGCAGTATTTT.

Comments on this clone: At the DNA level, this CDR3 is encoded by other sequences in the same sample as well. The chain is built from TRBV2 and TRBJ1-1, with D unresolved. Trimming removed 6 bases at V and 5 bases at J, with 13 bases between. The CDR3 runs 13 residues. Germline CDR1 reads SNHLY; CDR2 reads FYNNEI. This CDR3 reads CASRLHGVTEAFF. CDR3 DNA sequence: TGTGCCAGCAGGCTTCACGGGGTGACTGAAGCTTTCTTT.

The chain recombines TRBV27 with TRBJ2-1, with D hard to call. The CDR3 has 15 amino acids. In germline, CDR1 is MNHEY, CDR2 SMNVEV (reference sequence). Trimming removed 7 bases at V and 8 bases at J, with 21 bases between. The CDR3 loop reads CASTPRSRRIDEQFF. The CDR3 bases are TGTGCCAGCACCCCCCGGAGCCGTAGAATCGATGAGCAGTTCTTC.

In the case of this clone: The same CDR3 also results from other DNA sequences found in this sample. The chain has TRBV6-5 and TRBJ1-1, with D possibly TRBD1 on 5 matching bases. The CDR3 sequence is 14 residues long. V dropped 2 bases and J dropped 3 bases, with 10 bases sitting between them. Germline V gene data show CDR1 as MNHEY and CDR2 as SVGAGI. The CDR3 DNA is TGTGCCAGCAGTTACGGAGGGGCCTACACTGAAGCTTTCTTT. Translated: CASSYGGAYTEAFF.

The chain carries TRBV5-4 and TRBJ1-2; the match to TRBD1 covers 8 bases. The CDR3 is made up of 14 amino acids. The ends lost 3 bases at V and 4 bases at J; junction bases unmatched: 5. Germline V gene lookup returns CDR1 SGHNT and CDR2 YYREEE (reference sequence). The chain's CDR3 is CASSSDRGSYGYTF. Here the CDR3 DNA reads TGTGCCAGCAGCTCCGACAGGGGATCCTATGGCTACACCTTC.

This sequence joins TRBV6-1 and TRBJ2-7; D unclear. The V and J ends lost 0 bases and 4 bases respectively, with 10 bases between them. Germline V gene lookup returns CDR1 MNHNS and CDR2 SASEGT. This CDR3 contains 14 residues. The CDR3 region has the DNA TGTGCCAGCAGTGAAGCGGAAGGGCGGTACGAGCAGTACTTC. This codes for CASSEAEGRYEQYF.

This chain connects TRBV25-1 to TRBJ2-7, with D unresolved. Trimming removed 0 bases from V and 6 bases from J, with 6 bases in between. The CDR3 spans 12 residues. CDR1 MGHDK and CDR2 SYGVNS come from the germline V gene. Here the CDR3 DNA reads TGTGCCAGCAGTGAATACGGGCCCGAGCAGTACTTC. It translates to CASSEYGPEQYF.

The chain recombines TRBV19 with TRBJ2-5, with TRBD1 identical over 8 bases. The V gene end was trimmed by 7 bases and the J gene end by 2 bases; junction bases not matched to a gene: 6. The CDR3 is 14 amino acids. Looked up from germline, CDR1 is LNHDA and CDR2 is SQIVND (reference sequence). The CDR3 region is CASTGGTGQETQYF. CDR3 bases: TGTGCCAGTACCGGAGGGACAGGACAAGAGACCCAGTACTTC.

The genes are TRBV5-4 and TRBJ2-1, with 8 bases matching TRBD1. V was pared by 3 bases and J by 5 bases, with 10 bases of the junction left unmatched. Germline V gene data show CDR1 as SGHNT and CDR2 as YYREEE (reference sequence). The CDR3 has 16 residues. CDR3 coding DNA: TGTGCCAGCAGCTCCGGAGCAGGGGGCAAAAACAATGAGCAGTTCTTC. It encodes CASSSGAGGKNNEQFF.

The chain is built from TRBV5-4 and TRBJ2-7; either TRBD1 or TRBD2 may supply D (7 bases each). Trimming cost V 3 bases and J 6 bases, with 16 bases left between them. Germline V gene data show CDR1 as SGHNT and CDR2 as YYREEE (reference sequence). CDR3 length: 14 amino acids. Here the CDR3 reads CASSWEGAAAEQYF. The DNA of the CDR3 is TGTGCCAGCAGCTGGGAGGGGGCAGCAGCCGAGCAGTACTTC.

The gene calls are TRBV9 and TRBJ2-7; D perhaps matches TRBD1 (6 bases). V shed 2 bases and J shed 6 bases, with 15 bases lying between them. The CDR3 contains 14 residues. Germline V gene lookup returns CDR1 SGDLS and CDR2 YYNGEE. The CDR3, as DNA: TGTGCCAGCAGCGTTGGGGGCTCTCCTAGCGAGCAGTACTTC. This translates into CASSVGGSPSEQYF.

Of note for this clone: The sample holds other DNA sequences that translate to the same CDR3. The rearrangement joins TRBV4-1 to TRBJ2-1; D is possibly TRBD2 (6 bases). This CDR3 is built from 12 residues. Trimming took 3 bases from V and 7 from J, leaving 7 bases between them. Germline V gene data show CDR1 as MGHRA and CDR2 as YSYEKL. The CDR3 region has the DNA TGCGCCAGCAGCCAGGGGGGTAATGAGCAGTTCTTC. It specifies CASSQGGNEQFF.

V and J are TRBV11-2 and TRBJ2-2; D might be TRBD1 (5 bases). V lost 7 bases and J lost 0, with 12 bases in between. Looked up from germline, CDR1 is SGHAT and CDR2 is FQNNGV. The CDR3 length is 15 residues. The CDR3 sequence is CASNLDSANTGELFF. The DNA of the CDR3 is TGTGCCAGCAACCTCGACAGCGCGAACACCGGGGAGCTGTTTTTT.

This chain connects TRBV11-2 to TRBJ2-1; 9 bases are a match to TRBD2. The CDR3 is 16 residues long. V lost 5 bases, J lost 5 bases, and 10 bases stayed unmatched. CDR1 is SGHAT and CDR2 is FQNNGV in the germline V gene. The DNA for the CDR3 is TGTGCCAGCAGCCTTGGCGCGGGAGGGCCCGACAATGAGCAGTTCTTC. It codes for CASSLGAGGPDNEQFF.

The J gene is TRBJ2-7, the V gene TRBV4-3, with D possibly TRBD2 on 5 matching bases. V was cut by 2 bases and J by 3 bases, with 14 bases left in between. Germline V gene lookup returns CDR1 LGHNA and CDR2 YSLEER. The CDR3 sequence is 15 residues long. DNA of the CDR3: TGCGCCAGCAGCCAATCGCCCCCCGGGGTCTACGAGCAGTACTTC. Its translation is CASSQSPPGVYEQYF.

The J gene is TRBJ1-6, the V gene TRBV6-4; the match to TRBD1 covers 11 bases. The CDR3 contains 14 residues. Unmatched junction bases numbered 2, after V lost 4 bases and J lost 9 bases. The germline V gene has CDR1 MRHNA and CDR2 SNTAGT. CDR3 nucleotide sequence: TGTGCCAGCAGTGCCGGGACAGGGGGTTCACCCCTCCACTTT. Its translation: CASSAGTGGSPLHF.